Presented here are 24 T cell receptor beta chains from one specimen sequenced in a study of STAT5B mutations in CD4+ large granular lymphocyte leukemia. The repertoire was sequenced with immunoSEQ multiplex PCR; TCRdb's copy has only in-frame clones and lacks some. The sample includes approximately 35,000 clones, about 70% seen only once; the top ten take about 2%. The sample comprised CD4+ T cells from blood buffy coats. All receptors derive from a human donor in good health.

This clone was detected a few times. The genes are TRBV5-1 and TRBJ1-2; tentative D call: TRBD1 (6 bases). The germline V gene encodes CDR1 SGHRS and CDR2 YFSETQ. Trimming removed 4 bases at V and 7 bases at J, with 20 bases between. CDR3 length: 15 amino acids. DNA for the CDR3: TGCGCCAGCAGCCCCCTGGGGGGCCCTGCCGGTGGCTACACCTTC. Encoded protein: CASSPLGGPAGGYTF. Looking up the rest from reference TRBV5-1 and TRBJ1-2 gives the full variable domain: KAGVTQTPRYLIKTRGQQVTLSCSPISGHRSVSWYQQTPGQGLQFLFEYFSETQRNKGNFPGRFSGRQFSNSRSEMNVSTLELGDSALYLCASSPLGGPAGGYTFGSGTRLTVV.

The chain links TRBV9 to TRBJ1-1; D is perhaps TRBD1 (5 bases). Germline V gene lookup returns CDR1 SGDLS and CDR2 YYNGEE. Trimming removed 0 bases from V and 8 bases from J, with 8 bases in between. The CDR3 loop spans 12 amino acids. The CDR3 DNA sequence: TGTGCCAGCAGCGTAGTTGGGGGGGAAGCTTTCTTT. It specifies CASSVVGGEAFF.

The V gene is TRBV5-6, the J gene TRBJ2-7; possibly TRBD1 or TRBD2 for D (5 bases each). The CDR3 runs 17 residues. From germline, CDR1 is SGHDT and CDR2 YYEEEE. V gave up 4 bases and J gave up 6 bases, with 26 bases separating them. CDR3 DNA: TGTGCCAGCAGCCCCCTCCCAGGGACCCATATGGGCCCCGAGCAGTACTTC. This translates into CASSPLPGTHMGPEQYF.

This sequence joins TRBV7-2 and TRBJ2-5; tentatively, D is TRBD1 (6 bases). Per the germline V gene, CDR1 is SGHTA and CDR2 is FQGNSA. The V gene lost 5 bases and the J gene lost 0 bases, with 10 bases spanning the gap. This CDR3 has 14 residues. CDR3 DNA: TGTGCCAGCAGCCGCGGACAGAACCAAGAGACCCAGTACTTC. Protein product: CASSRGQNQETQYF. Full variable domain (outside the CDR3, taken from reference TRBV7-2 and TRBJ2-5): GAGVSQSPSNKVTEKGKDVELRCDPISGHTALYWYRQSLGQGLEFLIYFQGNSAPDKSGLPSDRFSAERTGGSVSTLTIQRTQQEDSAVYLCASSRGQNQETQYFGPGTRLLVL.

This clone was counted only a few times. This chain joins TRBV6-6 and TRBJ1-1, with D possibly being TRBD1 (5 bases). Germline CDR1 and CDR2: MNHNY and SVGAGI (reference sequence). The CDR3 extends over 15 amino acids. The ends were cut back, 0 bases at V and 6 bases at J, with 14 bases in the middle. The CDR3 reads CASSYSGQRGAEAFF. In nucleotides, the CDR3 is TGTGCCAGCAGTTACTCTGGGCAGCGGGGGGCTGAAGCTTTCTTT.

The chain carries TRBV11-3 and TRBJ2-7; 10 bases line up with TRBD2. V was clipped by 5 bases and J by 0 bases; unmatched bases: 13. The CDR3 loop spans 18 amino acids. Per germline, CDR1 SGHNT and CDR2 YENEEA. CDR3 amino acids: CASSPKSGGGQASYEQYF. The CDR3 bases are TGTGCCAGCAGCCCCAAAAGCGGGGGGGGACAGGCCTCCTACGAGCAGTACTTC. The full variable domain, completed using reference TRBV11-3 and TRBJ2-7, is EAGVVQSPRYKIIEKKQPVAFWCNPISGHNTLYWYLQNLGQGPELLIRYENEEAVDDSQLPKDRFSAERLKGVDSTLKIQPAELGDSAVYLCASSPKSGGGQASYEQYFGPGTRLTVT.

This clone was counted between two and nine times. The chain carries TRBV19 and TRBJ1-1; 8 bases match TRBD1. Germline loops: CDR1 LNHDA, CDR2 SQIVND (reference sequence). Trimming took 5 bases from V and 1 from J; bases not matched to a gene: 6. The CDR3 is made up of 15 amino acids. Written as DNA, the CDR3 is TGTGCCAGTAGTCTAGGGGACAGGTCGAACACTGAAGCTTTCTTT. Encoded protein: CASSLGDRSNTEAFF.

This chain joins TRBV7-2 and TRBJ2-5; tentative D call: TRBD1 (5 bases). Looked up from germline, CDR1 is SGHTA and CDR2 is FQGNSA. Trimming shortened V by 2 bases and J by 0 bases, and 10 bases separated the two germline ends. The CDR3 runs 15 residues. CDR3 region: CASSLQGRYQETQYF. The DNA for the CDR3 is TGTGCCAGCAGCTTACAGGGCAGGTACCAAGAGACCCAGTACTTC.

The rearrangement links TRBV7-2 to TRBJ1-1; D remains ambiguous. The CDR3 runs 13 residues. Trimming left V 1 base short and J 5 bases short, with 8 bases between. The V gene's germline CDR1 is SGHTA and CDR2 FQGNSA. The CDR3 sequence is CASSLERETEAFF. The DNA for the CDR3 is TGTGCCAGCAGCTTAGAACGGGAAACTGAAGCTTTCTTT.

This clone was picked up a small number of times. The V call is TRBV4-1, the J call TRBJ1-2; D is unclear. The V gene lost 4 bases and the J gene lost 8 bases, with 14 bases spanning the gap. Germline CDR1 and CDR2: MGHRA and YSYEKL. The CDR3 runs to 13 residues. The CDR3 here is CASSPLGLGGYTF. CDR3 bases: TGCGCCAGCAGCCCCTTAGGCCTAGGAGGCTACACCTTC.

The genes are TRBV7-2 and TRBJ2-7; the D is unclear. From germline, CDR1 is SGHTA and CDR2 FQGNSA. V lost 5 bases to trimming and J lost 4 bases, with 9 bases between them. This CDR3 comprises 12 residues. The CDR3 coding sequence is TGTGCCAGCAGCACCCCCCGGTACGAGCAGTACTTC. Protein: CASSTPRYEQYF.

The sample holds a few counts of this clone. The chain carries TRBV18 and TRBJ2-7; 7 bases align to TRBD1. With V trimmed by 2 bases and J by 9 bases, 10 bases remained unmatched. CDR3 size: 14 residues. From germline, CDR1 is KGHSH and CDR2 LQKENI. CDR3 region: CASSPEGQPIMQYF. The DNA for the CDR3 is TGTGCCAGCTCACCAGAGGGACAGCCAATCATGCAGTACTTC.

The table lists this clone with a count of one. The rearrangement uses TRBV5-5 and TRBJ1-1; D possibly corresponds to TRBD1 (5 bases). V lost 4 bases, J lost 7 bases, and 8 bases lay in between. CDR1 SGHKS and CDR2 YYEKEE come from the germline V gene (reference sequence). This CDR3 has 11 amino acids. As DNA, the CDR3 is TGTGCCAGCAGCCTAACAGGTGAAGCTTTCTTT. This codes for CASSLTGEAFF.

In its sample, this clone was seen a few times. The chain combines TRBV4-1 with TRBJ1-1; D is ambiguous. The CDR3 runs 15 residues. Trimming shortened V by 5 bases and J by 0 bases, and 13 bases separated the two germline ends. Germline lookup yields CDR1 MGHRA and CDR2 YSYEKL. CDR3 region: CASSAIRGVNTEAFF. The CDR3 region has the DNA TGCGCCAGCAGCGCAATTCGCGGGGTGAACACTGAAGCTTTCTTT.

The genes are TRBV27 and TRBJ2-7; D may match TRBD1 or TRBD2 (5 bases each). V was shortened by 3 bases and J by 6 bases, with 12 bases between the two germline ends. The CDR3 is 13 residues long. Germline lookup yields CDR1 MNHEY and CDR2 SMNVEV (reference sequence). The CDR3 sequence is CASSFSRAGEQYF. The CDR3 region has the DNA TGTGCCAGCAGTTTTTCCAGGGCGGGCGAGCAGTACTTC.

The rearrangement joins TRBV15 to TRBJ2-7; possibly TRBD2 for D (5 bases). The germline V gene encodes CDR1 LNHNV and CDR2 YYDKDF (reference sequence). Trimming removed 0 bases from V and 1 base from J, with 10 bases in between. The CDR3 consists of 15 residues. CDR3 sequence (DNA): TGTGCCACCAGCAGAGATCCCGGGGTATCCTACGAGCAGTACTTC. It translates to CATSRDPGVSYEQYF.

This clone came up once. This chain connects TRBV7-9 to TRBJ2-5; 12 nucleotides agree with TRBD1. In germline, CDR1 is SEHNR, CDR2 FQNEAQ (reference sequence). V shed 6 bases and J 5 bases; nucleotides not matched to a gene: 13. The CDR3 runs 17 residues. This CDR3 is CASSPAGTGGFWETQYF. CDR3 bases: TGTGCCAGCAGTCCAGCCGGGACAGGGGGCTTCTGGGAGACCCAGTACTTC.

J is TRBJ1-2 and V is TRBV5-5; 7 bases fit TRBD1. The CDR3 length is 15 residues. Germline values: CDR1 SGHKS, CDR2 YYEKEE (reference sequence). V was pared by 4 bases and J by 2 bases, with 8 bases of the junction left unmatched. In nucleotides, the CDR3 is TGTGCCAGCAGCCCCTCCGGGACAGTGAACTATGGCTACACCTTC. Its protein is CASSPSGTVNYGYTF.

The V gene is TRBV4-1, the J gene TRBJ2-7, with 8 bases aligning to TRBD1. This CDR3 is 16 amino acids long. V was pared by 1 base and J by 3 bases, with 8 bases of the junction left unmatched. Germline CDR1 reads MGHRA; CDR2 reads YSYEKL. Here the CDR3 DNA reads TGCGCCAGCAGCCAAGGTCCGGACAGGGTTAACTACGAGCAGTACTTC. It is translated as CASSQGPDRVNYEQYF.

The rearrangement uses TRBV11-2 and TRBJ2-3; 7 nucleotides align to TRBD1. Germline CDR1 and CDR2: SGHAT and FQNNGV. CDR3 length: 16 amino acids. V lost 5 bases and J lost 2; bases outside the gene matches: 10. The CDR3 region is CASSQTGQVTTDTQYF. CDR3 DNA: TGTGCCAGCAGCCAAACAGGACAGGTGACCACAGATACGCAGTATTTT.

This chain joins TRBV6-5 and TRBJ2-6; D gene ambiguous. Trimming removed 6 bases at V and 0 bases at J, with 3 bases between. The CDR3 has 13 amino acids. The germline gives CDR1 MNHEY, CDR2 SVGAGI. The chain's CDR3 is CASRDSGANVLTF. The CDR3 DNA follows: TGTGCCAGCAGGGACTCTGGGGCCAACGTCCTGACTTTC.

The chain is built from TRBV4-1 and TRBJ2-7, with D perhaps matching TRBD1 (6 bases). The CDR3 covers 16 residues. V was cut by 0 bases and J by 1 base, with 13 bases left in between. In germline, CDR1 is MGHRA, CDR2 YSYEKL. The chain's CDR3 is CASSQESSGVSYEQYF. Written as DNA, the CDR3 is TGCGCCAGCAGCCAAGAATCGTCAGGGGTTTCCTACGAGCAGTACTTC.

This clone came up once. The rearrangement uses TRBV5-1 and TRBJ2-1; TRBD2 matches at 14 bases. The trim removed 4 bases at V and 9 bases at J, leaving 12 bases unmatched. From germline, CDR1 is SGHRS and CDR2 YFSETQ. The CDR3 consists of 17 residues. CDR3 DNA sequence: TGCGCCAGCAGCCCACTCGGACTAGCGGGGGGAAGGTCTGAGCAGTTCTTC. Protein product: CASSPLGLAGGRSEQFF.

This chain uses TRBV6-6 with TRBJ1-1, with no clear D. V lost 6 bases to trimming and J lost 2 bases, with 13 bases between them. The CDR3 has 14 amino acids. Germline V gene data show CDR1 as MNHNY and CDR2 as SVGAGI (reference sequence). CDR3 residues: CASRITRDNTEAFF. For the CDR3, the DNA is TGTGCCAGCAGGATAACACGAGATAACACTGAAGCTTTCTTT.